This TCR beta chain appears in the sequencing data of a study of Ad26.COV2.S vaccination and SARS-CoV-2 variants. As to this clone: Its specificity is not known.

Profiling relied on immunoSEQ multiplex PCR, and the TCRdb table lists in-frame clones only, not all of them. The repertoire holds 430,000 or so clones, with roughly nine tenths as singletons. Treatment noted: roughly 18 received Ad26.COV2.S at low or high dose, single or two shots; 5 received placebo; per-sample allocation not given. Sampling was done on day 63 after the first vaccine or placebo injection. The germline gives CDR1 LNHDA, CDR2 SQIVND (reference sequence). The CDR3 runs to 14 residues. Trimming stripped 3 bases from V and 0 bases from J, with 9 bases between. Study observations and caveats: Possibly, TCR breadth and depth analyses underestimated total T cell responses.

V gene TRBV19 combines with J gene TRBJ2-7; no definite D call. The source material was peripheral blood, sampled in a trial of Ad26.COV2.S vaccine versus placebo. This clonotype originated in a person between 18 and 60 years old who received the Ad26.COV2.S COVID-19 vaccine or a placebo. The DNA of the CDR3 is TGTGCCAGTAGTATTCGCACTCTCTCCTACGAGCAGTACTTC. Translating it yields CASSIRTLSYEQYF.